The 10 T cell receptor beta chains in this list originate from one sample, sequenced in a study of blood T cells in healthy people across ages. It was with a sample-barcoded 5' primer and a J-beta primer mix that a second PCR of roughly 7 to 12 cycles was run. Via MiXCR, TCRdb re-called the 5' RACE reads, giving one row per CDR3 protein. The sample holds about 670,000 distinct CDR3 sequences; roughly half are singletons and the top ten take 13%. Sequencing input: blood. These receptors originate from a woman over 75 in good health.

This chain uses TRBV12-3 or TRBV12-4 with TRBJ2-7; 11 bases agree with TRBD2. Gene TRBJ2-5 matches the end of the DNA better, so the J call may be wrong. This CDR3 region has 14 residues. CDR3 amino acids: CASTNSGGGETQYF. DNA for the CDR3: TGTGCCAGCACAAATAGCGGGGGGGGAGAGACCCAGTACTTC.

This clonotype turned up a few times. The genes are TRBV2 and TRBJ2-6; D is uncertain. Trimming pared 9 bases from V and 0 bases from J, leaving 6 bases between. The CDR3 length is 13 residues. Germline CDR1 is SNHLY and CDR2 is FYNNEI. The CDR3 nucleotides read TGTGCCAGGTCCAACTCTGGGGCCAACGTCCTGACTTTC. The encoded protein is CARSNSGANVLTF. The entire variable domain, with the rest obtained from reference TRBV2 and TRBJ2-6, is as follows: EPEVTQTPSHQVTQMGQEVILRCVPISNHLYFYWYRQILGQKVEFLVSFYNNEISEKSEIFDDQFSVERPDGSNFTLKIRSTKLEDSAMYFCARSNSGANVLTFGAGSRLTVL.

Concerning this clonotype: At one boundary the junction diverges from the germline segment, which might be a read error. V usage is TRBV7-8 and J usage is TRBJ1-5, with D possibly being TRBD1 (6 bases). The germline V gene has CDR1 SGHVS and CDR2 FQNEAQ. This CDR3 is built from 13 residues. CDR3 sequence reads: CASSPDRNRPQHF. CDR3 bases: TGTGCCAGCAGCCCGGACAGAAATCGGCCCCAGCATTTT.

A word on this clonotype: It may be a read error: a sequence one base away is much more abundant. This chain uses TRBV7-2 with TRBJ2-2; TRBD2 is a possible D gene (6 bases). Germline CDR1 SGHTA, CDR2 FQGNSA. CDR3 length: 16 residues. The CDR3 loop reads CACSLIRWRGDGELFF. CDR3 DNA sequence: TGTGCCTGCAGCTTAATCCGGTGGAGGGGTGACGGGGAGCTGTTTTTT.

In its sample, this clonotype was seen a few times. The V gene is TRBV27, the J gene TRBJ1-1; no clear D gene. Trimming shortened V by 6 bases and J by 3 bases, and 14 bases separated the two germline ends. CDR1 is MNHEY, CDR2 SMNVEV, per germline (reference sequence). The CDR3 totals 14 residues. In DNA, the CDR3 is TGTGCCAGCAGGAGGGCCACCGAGGACACTGAAGCTTTCTTT. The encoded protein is CASRRATEDTEAFF.

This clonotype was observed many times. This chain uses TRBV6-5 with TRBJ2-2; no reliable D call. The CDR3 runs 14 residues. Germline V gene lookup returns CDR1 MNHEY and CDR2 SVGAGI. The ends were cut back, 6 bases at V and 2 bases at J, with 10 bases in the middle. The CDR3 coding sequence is TGTGCCAGCAGAAACCCCTACAACACCGGGGAGCTGTTTTTT. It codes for CASRNPYNTGELFF.

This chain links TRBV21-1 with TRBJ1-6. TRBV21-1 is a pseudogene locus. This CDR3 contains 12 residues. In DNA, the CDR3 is TGTGCCAGCAGCAAAGAAGCAAACTGCCTCCACTTT. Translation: CASSKEANCLHF.

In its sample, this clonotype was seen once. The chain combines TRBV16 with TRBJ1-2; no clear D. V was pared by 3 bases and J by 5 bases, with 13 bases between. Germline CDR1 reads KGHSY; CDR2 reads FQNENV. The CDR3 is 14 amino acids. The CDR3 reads CASSHEVLRYGYTF. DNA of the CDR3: TGTGCCAGCAGCCACGAAGTATTGAGATATGGCTACACCTTC. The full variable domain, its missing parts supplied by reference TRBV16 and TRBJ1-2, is GEEVAQTPKHLVRGEGQKAKLYCAPIKGHSYVFWYQQVLKNEFKFLISFQNENVFDETGMPKERFSAKCLPNSPCSLEIQATKLEDSAVYFCASSHEVLRYGYTFGSGTRLTVV.

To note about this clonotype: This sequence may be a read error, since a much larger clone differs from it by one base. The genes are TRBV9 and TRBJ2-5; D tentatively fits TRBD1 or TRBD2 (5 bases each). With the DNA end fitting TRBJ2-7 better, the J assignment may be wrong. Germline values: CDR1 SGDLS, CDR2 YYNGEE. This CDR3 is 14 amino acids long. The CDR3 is CASSGDPQGPEQYF. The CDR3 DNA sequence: TGTGCCAGCAGCGGAGACCCCCAGGGACCCGAGCAGTACTTC.

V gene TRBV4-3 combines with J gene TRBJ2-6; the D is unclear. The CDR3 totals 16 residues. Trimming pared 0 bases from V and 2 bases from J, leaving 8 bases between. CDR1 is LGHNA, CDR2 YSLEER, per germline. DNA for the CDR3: TGCGCCAGCAGCCAAGAGGCATCTACTGGGGCCAACGTCCTGACTTTC. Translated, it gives CASSQEASTGANVLTF.